Listed below are T cell receptor beta chains from one sample, sequenced in a study of vaccination effects on CD4 cells after COVID-19. Using immunoSEQ multiplex PCR, the repertoire was profiled, and TCRdb retains in-frame clones only, with some absent. The sample includes around 56,000 clones, 70% to 80% of them seen just once. Their cognate antigens are unknown. This specimen was CD4+ T cells from PBMCs cultured without peptide, taken before COVID-19 vaccination. The origin of the receptors is a human donor who received a COVID-19 vaccine. Both conserved end residues are part of each CDR3. D genes are given only for firm matches. Clone size, where shown, is once, few, many, or a class for clones that have expanded.

d_call clone_size j_call v_call cdr3_nt cdr3_aa
TRBD1 NA TRBJ1-4 TRBV29-1 TGCAGCGTAACCGGGACAGAAAATGAAAAACTGTTTTTT CSVTGTENEKLFF
NA NA TRBJ1-3 TRBV4-3 TGCGCCAGCAGTGTTCAGACGATCGGAAACACCATATATTTT CASSVQTIGNTIYF
TRBD2 NA TRBJ2-1 TRBV27 TGTGCCAGCAGTCCGAAGCTAGCGGGGGGGCGGGATGAGCAGTTCTTC CASSPKLAGGRDEQFF
NA NA TRBJ1-2 TRBV5-4 TGTGCCAGCAGCTTGACGGGGCGCGACTATGGCTACACCTTC CASSLTGRDYGYTF
NA few TRBJ2-2 TRBV3-1/TRBV3-2 TGTGCCAGCAGCCGGACAGTAGCCGGGGAGCTGTTTTTT CASSRTVAGELFF
NA NA TRBJ1-2 TRBV28 TGTGCCAGCAGTTTGGGGACTAACTATGGCTACACCTTC CASSLGTNYGYTF
NA NA TRBJ2-3 TRBV19 TGTGCCAGTAGTATAGGGACGGTAACAGATACGCAGTATTTT CASSIGTVTDTQYF
NA NA TRBJ1-2 TRBV3-1/TRBV3-2 TGTGCCAGCAGCTATCGAGCAGTCTATGGCTACACCTTC CASSYRAVYGYTF
NA NA TRBJ1-3 TRBV6-5 TGTGCCAGCAGTTGGCGAGAATATGGAAACACCATATATTTT CASSWREYGNTIYF
NA NA TRBJ1-3 TRBV7-8 TGTGCCAGCAGCTCATCCCTAGGACAAAAGCCTGGAAACACCATATATTTT CASSSSLGQKPGNTIYF
NA NA TRBJ1-5 TRBV6-2/TRBV6-3 TGTGCCAGCAGTTACTCGAGGGTTTTGCCCCAGCATTTT CASSYSRVLPQHF
NA NA TRBJ1-1 TRBV12-5 TGTGCTAGTGGGGCCGGGACGGGCGGAACTGAAGCTTTCTTT CASGAGTGGTEAFF
NA NA TRBJ1-1 TRBV3-1/TRBV3-2 TGTGCCAGCAGACCCGGACAGTTAAACACTGAAGCTTTCTTT CASRPGQLNTEAFF
NA few TRBJ1-1 TRBV5-1 TGCGCCAGCAGCCCATACGGGTACACTGAAGCTTTCTTT CASSPYGYTEAFF
NA NA TRBJ1-1 TRBV15 TGTGCCACCAGCAGAGATAGGCACACTGAAGCTTTCTTT CATSRDRHTEAFF
NA NA TRBJ2-3 TRBV20-1 TGCAGTGCTAGTCTGAGAGATACGCAGTATTTT CSASLRDTQYF
NA NA TRBJ1-2 TRBV6-5 TGTGCCAGCAGCAAGGGGAGCGACTATGGCTACACCTTC CASSKGSDYGYTF
TRBD1 NA TRBJ1-5 TRBV30 TGTGCCTGGAGCCTAGGAGGGGGCGGTCAGCCCCAGCATTTT CAWSLGGGGQPQHF
NA few TRBJ1-1 TRBV24-1 TGTGCCACCAGCGTCAGAGGCACTGTTGAAGCTTTCTTT CATSVRGTVEAFF
NA NA TRBJ1-2 TRBV4-1 TGCGCCAGCAGCCAAGGAACGGGGGCTAACTATGGCTACACCTTC CASSQGTGANYGYTF
NA few TRBJ2-1 TRBV12-3/TRBV12-4 TGTGCCAGCAGGCCGGCCTACAATGAGCAGTTCTTC CASRPAYNEQFF
NA NA TRBJ1-4 TRBV5-1 TGCGCCAGCAGCTTCGGGACGATCAACGAAAAACTGTTTTTT CASSFGTINEKLFF
NA few TRBJ1-1 TRBV5-4 TGTGCCAGCAGGTCTTTAGCAAACACTGAAGCTTTCTTT CASRSLANTEAFF
NA NA TRBJ2-2 TRBV7-2 TGTGCCAGCAGCTTACGCGGGGAGCTGTTTTTT CASSLRGELFF
TRBD1 NA TRBJ1-6 TRBV7-6 TGTGCCAGCAGCCCCAGGAGGACAGGGATATCCCCCCTCCACTTT CASSPRRTGISPLHF
NA NA TRBJ2-2 TRBV10-2 TGCGCCAGCAGTGAGTGGTCGAGCAGGGCGGGAACCGGGGAGCTGTTTTTT CASSEWSSRAGTGELFF
NA NA TRBJ1-4 TRBV27 TGTGCCAGCAGTCAAACGCCAACTAATGAAAAACTGTTTTTT CASSQTPTNEKLFF
NA NA TRBJ2-3 TRBV30 TGTGCCTGGAGACGGACCCTGGCGGATACGCAGTATTTT CAWRRTLADTQYF
NA NA TRBJ1-5 TRBV4-1 TGCGCCAGCAGCCAAGATCCGTTCTTAGGGAATCAGCCCCAGCATTTT CASSQDPFLGNQPQHF
TRBD1 NA TRBJ2-5 TRBV6-4 TGTGCCAGCAGTCCTCAGGGGGCCGGCGAGACCCAGTACTTC CASSPQGAGETQYF
NA NA TRBJ2-3 TRBV7-2 TGTGCCAGCAGCCTCTTCAGCCTAAACACAGATACGCAGTATTTT CASSLFSLNTDTQYF
TRBD1 NA TRBJ1-1 TRBV5-1 TGCGCCAGCAGCTTAATTCCGGGACAGGTGAACACTGAAGCTTTCTTT CASSLIPGQVNTEAFF
TRBD2 NA TRBJ2-5 TRBV7-2 TGTGCCAGCAGCTTAAACACGGGGGGACGGCGAGAGACCCAGTACTTC CASSLNTGGRRETQYF
NA NA TRBJ2-6 TRBV29-1 TGCAGCGTTGACCGGGGGCCGCGCTCTGGGGCCAACGTCCTGACTTTC CSVDRGPRSGANVLTF
NA NA TRBJ2-4 TRBV7-2 TGTGCCAGCAGCTTATTCCAGGGCGCGGAGTACTTC CASSLFQGAEYF
TRBD2 NA TRBJ2-2 TRBV7-2 TGTGCCAGCAGCCCCCGCCTAGCGGGGGCAACGGGCACCGGGGAGCTGTTTTTT CASSPRLAGATGTGELFF
NA NA TRBJ1-1 TRBV7-8 TGTGCCAGCAGCTTAGCTCTGGGGTACACTGAAGCTTTCTTT CASSLALGYTEAFF
NA NA TRBJ1-2 TRBV10-1 TGCGCCAGCAGTGAAACAGGGATCTATGGCTACACCTTC CASSETGIYGYTF
TRBD2 NA TRBJ2-5 TRBV7-9 TGTGCCAGCTCCATGGGACTAGCAGCGGAGACCCAGTACTTC CASSMGLAAETQYF
NA NA TRBJ1-4 TRBV27 TGTGCCAGCAGTTTATCGGTGATTAATGAAAAACTGTTTTTT CASSLSVINEKLFF
NA NA TRBJ1-5 TRBV19 TGTGCCAGTAGTATAGACGGGAGCAATCAGCCCCAGCATTTT CASSIDGSNQPQHF
NA NA TRBJ2-2 TRBV19 TGTGCCAGTAGTATAGGCCGGACACCCACCGGGGAGCTGTTTTTT CASSIGRTPTGELFF
NA NA TRBJ2-3 TRBV5-1 TGCGCCAGCAGCTTGGATAGGCTCGGGGAAGATACGCAGTATTTT CASSLDRLGEDTQYF
NA NA TRBJ1-2 TRBV2 TGTGCCAGCAGCCTCGGGACAACTTCCTATGGCTACACCTTC CASSLGTTSYGYTF
TRBD1 NA TRBJ2-3 TRBV18 TGTGCCAGCTCACCCGACAGGGGCGGATTGACAGATACGCAGTATTTT CASSPDRGGLTDTQYF
TRBD2 NA TRBJ2-5 TRBV7-9 TGTGCCAGCAGGCCCCTCGGCGGGGGGGCAGGAGAGACCCAGTACTTC CASRPLGGGAGETQYF
TRBD1 few TRBJ1-5 TRBV2 TGTGCCAGCATGGGACAGGCCAATCAGCCCCAGCATTTT CASMGQANQPQHF
NA NA TRBJ1-3 TRBV19 TGTGCCAGTAGTCGGGCTCAGGGCATAGCGGTGGACACCATATATTTT CASSRAQGIAVDTIYF
NA NA TRBJ1-2 TRBV12-5 TGTGCTAGTGGTAGGACGGTACACTATGGCTACACCTTC CASGRTVHYGYTF
NA once TRBJ1-2 TRBV30 TGTGCCTGGAGTGTACCCCCAGTGCTCTATGGCTACACCTTC CAWSVPPVLYGYTF
NA NA TRBJ1-1 TRBV18 TGTGCCAGCTCACCCATAGACACGAACACTGAAGCTTTCTTT CASSPIDTNTEAFF